The sequence of this T cell receptor beta chain was determined in a study of cytomegalovirus exposure and HLA in healthy donors. Study as a whole: The platform used for the 120 validation repertoires matched that of the 666 first-cohort repertoires, a later analysis reported. Overall study results and limits: A list of 150 or so TCR beta chains associated with cytomegalovirus was given. Reported performance of the classifier showed diagnosis of cytomegalovirus status with high specificity and sensitivity. The finding came from a later analysis; first-cohort TCR clusters tended to co-occur in the roughly 120 validation repertoires.

V dropped 3 bases and J dropped 2 bases, with 14 bases sitting between them. CDR3 length: 15 residues. CDR1 MDHEN and CDR2 SYDVKM come from the germline V gene. Assay: immunoSEQ multiplex PCR; the TCRdb copy retains only in-frame clones and omits some. The sample yields under 100,000 clones, about 96% seen once. A remark on this clone: Its antigen is as yet unknown.

V usage is TRBV28 and J usage is TRBJ2-7; the D gene is possibly TRBD1 (7 bases). This receptor was obtained from a man younger than 35 in good health and CMV-seronegative. Sequenced: PBMCs. The CDR3 sequence is CASSLLPGGPYEQYF. In DNA, the CDR3 is TGTGCCAGCAGTTTGCTCCCAGGGGGGCCCTACGAGCAGTACTTC.